One and the same sample provided the 29 T cell receptor beta chains below, sequenced in a study of HIV-infected children after antiretroviral therapy interruption. Treatment of the sample: PENTA 11 planned treatment interruption arm or continuous ART arm. RNA-based 3' RACE libraries used unique molecular identifiers. TCRdb reanalysed the 3' RACE reads using MiXCR and keeps one entry per CDR3 protein. This sample carries about 83,000 distinct CDR3 sequences, around 6.9% of them seen once, and the ten largest clones take 0.85% to 1.2%. Source: CD45RA+ CD4+ T cells from PBMCs, pooled from several time points, taken from a donor given antiretroviral therapy, either interrupted or continuous. Subset reported: naive CD4+ CD45RA+ CD45RO- T cells. The receptors stem from a pool of human donors with HIV.

Details on this clonotype: A clone one base away is much larger, so this may be a read error. The chain employs TRBV5-1 and TRBJ2-7; D is ambiguous. This CDR3 region has 11 residues. Germline values: CDR1 SGHRS, CDR2 YFSETQ. The CDR3 DNA follows: TGCGTCAGCAGCAACCTAGGGGAGCAGTACTTC. Residues: CVSSNLGEQYF. Filled out from reference TRBV5-1 and TRBJ2-7, the complete variable domain reads KAGVTQTPRYLIKTRGQQVTLSCSPISGHRSVSWYQQTPGQGLQFLFEYFSETQRNKGNFPGRFSGRQFSNSRSEMNVSTLELGDSALYLCVSSNLGEQYFGPGTRLTVT.

The chain joins TRBV20-1 to TRBJ1-5; TRBD1 might be the D (6 bases). CDR1 DFQATT and CDR2 SNEGSKA come from the germline V gene (reference sequence). The CDR3 is 13 amino acids. Trimming took off 6 bases at V and 4 bases at J, with 13 bases between the two ends. The chain's CDR3 is CSASDRLNQPQHF. The DNA for the CDR3 is TGCAGTGCCTCGGACAGACTTAATCAGCCCCAGCATTTT.

This clonotype was detected ten times or more. The chain uses TRBV24-1 and TRBJ2-2; D possibly uses TRBD1 or TRBD2 (5 bases each). V lost 4 bases to trimming and J lost 0 bases, with 11 bases between them. This CDR3 comprises 16 residues. Germline V gene data show CDR1 as KGHDR and CDR2 as SFDVKD. CDR3 sequence reads: CATSDWDPSNTGELFF. The CDR3 DNA follows: TGTGCCACCAGTGACTGGGACCCCTCGAACACCGGGGAGCTGTTTTTT.

This clonotype was counted a few times. This chain links TRBV9 with TRBJ1-3; D unresolved. Germline V CDR1 and CDR2: SGDLS, YYNGEE. V dropped 0 bases and J dropped 0 bases, with 4 bases sitting between them. CDR3 size: 14 residues. CDR3 protein: CASSVGTSGNTIYF. The DNA for the CDR3 is TGTGCCAGCAGCGTAGGGACCTCTGGAAACACCATATATTTT. The variable domain in full, completed from reference TRBV9 and TRBJ1-3, reads DSGVTQTPKHLITATGQRVTLRCSPRSGDLSVYWYQQSLDQGLQFLIQYYNGEERAKGNILERFSAQQFPDLHSELNLSSLELGDSALYFCASSVGTSGNTIYFGEGSWLTVV.

This clonotype was detected many times. The chain is built from TRBV5-1 and TRBJ2-1; tentative D call: TRBD2 (5 bases). The CDR3 sequence is 12 residues long. The germline V gene encodes CDR1 SGHRS and CDR2 YFSETQ. Deletions cut 1 base from V and 9 bases from J, with 8 bases between. CDR3 residues: CASSLSGSEQFF. DNA for the CDR3: TGCGCCAGCAGCTTGTCGGGGTCTGAGCAGTTCTTC. The full variable domain, in which reference TRBV5-1 and TRBJ2-1 provide the parts outside the CDR3, is KAGVTQTPRYLIKTRGQQVTLSCSPISGHRSVSWYQQTPGQGLQFLFEYFSETQRNKGNFPGRFSGRQFSNSRSEMNVSTLELGDSALYLCASSLSGSEQFFGPGTRLTVL.

This clonotype was detected ten times or more. V gene TRBV18 combines with J gene TRBJ1-1; D is possibly TRBD1 (6 bases). V lost 2 bases, J lost 1 base, and 8 bases lay in between. The CDR3 runs to 14 residues. From germline, CDR1 is KGHSH and CDR2 LQKENI. The CDR3 nucleotides read TGTGCCAGCTCACCATCGGGGGCGAACACTGAAGCTTTCTTT. Translating it yields CASSPSGANTEAFF.

The gene calls are TRBV5-4 and TRBJ2-7, with 10 bases lining up with TRBD2. CDR3 length: 15 amino acids. The junction had 9 bases not matched to a gene; V was cut back by 4 bases and J by 5 bases. Germline CDR1 and CDR2: SGHNT and YYREEE (reference sequence). The CDR3, as DNA: TGTGCCAGCAGCCCCTTAGCGGGAGGTGAGAACGAGCAGTACTTC. Translation: CASSPLAGGENEQYF. The full variable domain, completed using reference TRBV5-4 and TRBJ2-7, is ETGVTQSPTHLIKTRGQQVTLRCSSQSGHNTVSWYQQALGQGPQFIFQYYREEENGRGNFPPRFSGLQFPNYSSELNVNALELDDSALYLCASSPLAGGENEQYFGPGTRLTVT.

The chain combines TRBV11-2 with TRBJ2-2; TRBD1 matches 7 bases. This CDR3 spans 17 amino acids. Trimming took 5 bases from V and 3 from J; bases not matched to a gene: 12. Germline V gives CDR1 SGHAT, CDR2 FQNNGV. CDR3: CASSPVTGTEDTGELFF. CDR3 sequence (DNA): TGTGCCAGCAGCCCCGTGACCGGGACAGAGGACACCGGGGAGCTGTTTTTT.

This chain links TRBV15 with TRBJ2-2; TRBD1 agrees at 7 bases. The trim removed 5 bases at V and 7 bases at J, leaving 10 bases unmatched. Germline-derived CDR1 and CDR2 are LNHNV and YYDKDF (reference sequence). The CDR3 covers 15 residues. The DNA for the CDR3 is TGTGCCACCAGCTGGGAGACAGGGATAAGCGGGGAGCTGTTTTTT. Protein: CATSWETGISGELFF. Looking up the rest from reference TRBV15 and TRBJ2-2 gives the full variable domain: DAMVIQNPRYQVTQFGKPVTLSCSQTLNHNVMYWYQQKSSQAPKLLFHYYDKDFNNEADTPDNFQSRRPNTSFCFLDIRSPGLGDTAMYLCATSWETGISGELFFGEGSRLTVL.

This clonotype was seen just once. Given a much more abundant clone one base away, this may be a read error. The chain uses TRBV20-1 and TRBJ2-3; 10 positions match TRBD2. The CDR3 runs 16 residues. The germline CDR1 and CDR2 sequences are DFQATT and SNEGSKA (reference sequence). The CDR3 loop is CGARARTSGYTDTQYF. Written as DNA, the CDR3 is TGCGGTGCTAGAGCTAGGACTAGCGGATACACAGATACGCAGTATTTT.

This clonotype was detected many times. The chain employs TRBV29-1 and TRBJ1-1; possibly TRBD1 for D (6 bases). The germline V and J ends were trimmed by 5 bases and 0 bases, with 10 bases remaining between them. The CDR3 is 13 residues long. Germline V gene sequence: CDR1 SQVTM, CDR2 ANQGSEA. The CDR3 nucleotides are TGCAGCGTTTTACAGGGATTGAACACTGAAGCTTTCTTT. This sequence encodes CSVLQGLNTEAFF.

This clonotype was counted at least ten times. The V and J genes are TRBV10-3 and TRBJ1-2, with 9 bases fitting TRBD1. The V gene's germline CDR1 is ENHRY and CDR2 SYGVKD. The J segment lost 7 bases and the V segment lost 4 bases, leaving 7 bases of the junction unmatched. The CDR3 spans 14 residues. In nucleotides, the CDR3 is TGTGCCATCAGTGGACATACAGGGGGCGGTGGCTACACCTTC. This gives the protein CAISGHTGGGGYTF.

Regarding this clonotype: A read error is possible here, since a much larger clone lies one base away. The conserved closing phenylalanine or tryptophan is absent in this CDR3, likely reflecting a read error. The chain carries TRBV18 and TRBJ1-2; 11 bases match TRBD1. Germline V lookup: CDR1 KGHSH, CDR2 LQKENI. Trimming removed 4 bases from V and 5 bases from J; junction bases left unmatched: 3. CDR3 length equals 14 residues. CDR3 nucleotide sequence: TGTGCCAGCTCACAAGGACAGGGGGCGTATGGCTACACCTCC. Translation: CASSQGQGAYGYTS.

This clonotype was observed a few times. The chain joins TRBV7-6 to TRBJ1-4; 8 nucleotides agree with TRBD1. This CDR3 contains 15 residues. The trim removed 3 bases at V and 7 bases at J, leaving 7 bases unmatched. Germline values: CDR1 SGHVS, CDR2 FNYEAQ. CDR3: CASSLTGEVGEKLFF. In DNA, the CDR3 is TGTGCCAGCAGCTTGACAGGGGAAGTTGGTGAAAAACTGTTTTTT.

The sample holds many counts of this clonotype. The chain employs TRBV6-5 and TRBJ2-7; possible D gene TRBD1, 6 bases. Trimming removed 6 bases from V and 4 bases from J, with 13 bases in between. The CDR3 sequence is 13 residues long. CDR1 and CDR2 (germline): MNHEY, SVGAGI. CDR3 bases: TGTGCCAGCAGACCCGGGACACGATACGAGCAGTACTTC. This sequence encodes CASRPGTRYEQYF.

Ten or more counts support this clonotype. The V gene is TRBV18, the J gene TRBJ2-1; D not resolved. Between the trimmed V and J ends, which lost 2 bases and 5 bases, there was a span of 7 bases. CDR3 length: 13 residues. CDR1 is KGHSH, CDR2 LQKENI, per germline. DNA for the CDR3: TGTGCCAGCTCACCATATGAGAACAATGAGCAGTTCTTC. It encodes CASSPYENNEQFF.

Many counts were recorded for this clonotype. The rearrangement joins TRBV28 to TRBJ2-1; maybe TRBD2 (6 bases). Trimming stripped 5 bases from V and 0 bases from J, with 14 bases between. There are 16 residues in the CDR3. Germline V gene data show CDR1 as MDHEN and CDR2 as SYDVKM. DNA for the CDR3: TGTGCCAGCAGTCACGGGGGACTTAGCTCCTACAATGAGCAGTTCTTC. Translated, it gives CASSHGGLSSYNEQFF.

In its sample, this clonotype is medium-sized. The gene calls are TRBV6-5 and TRBJ2-3; D is unresolved. In germline, CDR1 is MNHEY, CDR2 SVGAGI. The V and J ends lost 6 bases and 1 base respectively, with 14 bases between them. This CDR3 comprises 15 residues. The CDR3 loop is CASSTKSLGTDTQYF. CDR3 sequence (DNA): TGTGCCAGCAGCACGAAGAGTCTGGGCACAGATACGCAGTATTTT.

This clonotype was observed at least ten times. The J gene is TRBJ2-2, the V gene TRBV2; 7 bases align to TRBD2. Germline V gene sequence: CDR1 SNHLY, CDR2 FYNNEI. The CDR3 is 16 residues long. Trimming took 3 bases from V and 6 from J; bases not matched to a gene: 10. The CDR3 loop reads CASSEGRGRAAGELFF. CDR3 DNA: TGTGCCAGCAGTGAGGGGCGAGGGAGGGCCGCCGGGGAGCTGTTTTTT.

In its sample, this clonotype was seen many times. J is TRBJ1-2 and V is TRBV12-3 or TRBV12-4; 9 bases match TRBD1. The CDR3 runs 14 residues. With 10 bases clipped from V and 4 bases from J, the junction kept 10 bases outside the gene matches. The CDR3 region has the DNA TGTGCCACTACCGCCCGGGACAGGGTCTATGGCTACACCTTC. The encoded protein is CATTARDRVYGYTF.

The sample holds many counts of this clonotype. The chain employs TRBV6-2 or TRBV6-3 and TRBJ2-7; D not resolved. The CDR3 sequence is 16 residues long. The ends were cut back, 0 bases at V and 2 bases at J, with 14 bases in the middle. Germline V gene data show CDR1 as MNHEY and CDR2 as SVGEGT. The CDR3 DNA follows: TGTGCCAGCAGTTACTCGTCCCAGGCCGCTACCTACGAGCAGTACTTC. This gives the protein CASSYSSQAATYEQYF.

A word on this clonotype: The junction differs from germline at one of its ends, possibly a read error. This chain links TRBV6-6 with TRBJ2-3; a possible D gene is TRBD2 (7 bases). The CDR3 sequence is 14 residues long. The germline CDR1 and CDR2 sequences are MNHNY and SVGAGI (reference sequence). In DNA, the CDR3 is TGTGCCAGCGGGGACTGGGGGGGCTCAGAAACGCTGTATTTT. Translating gives CASGDWGGSETLYF.

Regarding this clonotype: One base away lies a much larger clone, so this may be a sequencing read error. The conserved closing phenylalanine or tryptophan is absent in this CDR3, likely reflecting a read error. The chain couples TRBV19 to TRBJ2-5; TRBD1 might be the D (6 bases). The CDR3 sequence is 12 residues long. Germline V lookup: CDR1 LNHDA, CDR2 SQIVND (reference sequence). V dropped 3 bases and J dropped 5 bases, with 7 bases sitting between them. The CDR3 nucleotides are TGTGCCAGTAGTATCCAGGGGGAGACCCAGTACCTC. It codes for CASSIQGETQYL.

Concerning this clonotype itself: Germline is not matched at one junction end, which may reflect a read error. The chain combines TRBV24-1 with TRBJ2-2; tentative D call: TRBD2 (6 bases). CDR3 length: 13 residues. Germline CDR1 KGHDR, CDR2 SFDVKD. CDR3 amino acids: CATSDPGTDELFF. In nucleotides, the CDR3 is TGTGCTACCAGTGATCCCGGGACTGACGAGCTGTTTTTT.

This clonotype has a count of ten or more. The V call is TRBV10-3, the J call TRBJ2-7; weak D call: TRBD1 (6 bases). The CDR3 is 13 residues long. From germline, CDR1 is ENHRY and CDR2 SYGVKD. Trimming took off 6 bases at V and 6 bases at J, with 15 bases between the two ends. CDR3 nucleotide sequence: TGTGCCATCAGCCGGGACAAGAGACCCGAGCAGTACTTC. Encoded protein: CAISRDKRPEQYF.

On this clonotype itself: This may come from a read error, since a much larger clone is one base off. The chain links TRBV15 to TRBJ1-6, with D unclear. Germline V gene sequence: CDR1 LNHNV, CDR2 YYDKDF (reference sequence). The CDR3 extends over 13 amino acids. DNA of the CDR3: TGTGCCACCGGCAGAGATAGGAGCTCACCCCTCCACTTT. This codes for CATGRDRSSPLHF.

In its sample, this clonotype was seen many times. The V call is TRBV6-1, the J call TRBJ1-3, with 8 nucleotides matching TRBD1. From germline, CDR1 is MNHNS and CDR2 SASEGT. The CDR3 is 15 residues long. The ends lost 6 bases at V and 2 bases at J; junction bases unmatched: 6. CDR3 region: CASRGGQGPGNTIYF. As DNA, the CDR3 is TGTGCCAGCAGGGGTGGACAGGGCCCTGGAAACACCATATATTTT.

The chain is built from TRBV7-3 and TRBJ1-1; D remains ambiguous. This CDR3 has 13 residues. Trimming removed 5 bases from V and 1 base from J, with 8 bases in between. Germline values: CDR1 SGHTA, CDR2 FQGTGA. This CDR3 reads CASSLDTNTEAFF. The CDR3 nucleotides are TGTGCCAGCAGCCTTGACACGAACACTGAAGCTTTCTTT.

Worth noting for this clonotype: Relative to the germline gene, one junction end is altered; a read error may explain this. This chain connects TRBV5-1 to TRBJ1-5; D is undetermined. Looked up from germline, CDR1 is SGHRS and CDR2 is YFSETQ. The CDR3 covers 14 residues. The chain's CDR3 is CASSLTHSSQPQHF. CDR3 coding DNA: TGCGCCAGCAGCTTGACCCATAGCAGTCAGCCCCAGCATTTT.